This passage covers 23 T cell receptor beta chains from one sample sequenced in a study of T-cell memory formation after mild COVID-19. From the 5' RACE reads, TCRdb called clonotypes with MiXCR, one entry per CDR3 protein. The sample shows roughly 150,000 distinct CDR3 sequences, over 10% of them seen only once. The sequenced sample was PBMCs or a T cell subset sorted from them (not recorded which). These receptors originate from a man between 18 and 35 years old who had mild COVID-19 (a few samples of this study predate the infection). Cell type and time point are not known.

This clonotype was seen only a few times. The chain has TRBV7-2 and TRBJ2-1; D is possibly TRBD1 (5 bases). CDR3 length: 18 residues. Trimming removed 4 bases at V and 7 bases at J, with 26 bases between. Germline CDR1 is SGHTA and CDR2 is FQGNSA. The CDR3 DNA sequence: TGTGCCAGCAGCTCCCCTAGGCAGGGTCTTATAGCTAGGAATGAGCAGTTCTTC. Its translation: CASSSPRQGLIARNEQFF.

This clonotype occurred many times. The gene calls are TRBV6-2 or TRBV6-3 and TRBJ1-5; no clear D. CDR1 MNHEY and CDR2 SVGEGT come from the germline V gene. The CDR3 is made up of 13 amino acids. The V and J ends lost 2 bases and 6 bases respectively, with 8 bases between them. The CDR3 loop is CASSYERGQPQHF. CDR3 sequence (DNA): TGTGCCAGCAGTTACGAACGGGGTCAGCCCCAGCATTTT.

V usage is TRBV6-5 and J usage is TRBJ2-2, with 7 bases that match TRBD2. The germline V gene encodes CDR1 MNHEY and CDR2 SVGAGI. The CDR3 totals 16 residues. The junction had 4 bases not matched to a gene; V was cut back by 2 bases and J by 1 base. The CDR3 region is CASSYGLAENTGELFF. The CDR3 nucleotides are TGTGCCAGCAGTTACGGTCTAGCGGAGAACACCGGGGAGCTGTTTTTT.

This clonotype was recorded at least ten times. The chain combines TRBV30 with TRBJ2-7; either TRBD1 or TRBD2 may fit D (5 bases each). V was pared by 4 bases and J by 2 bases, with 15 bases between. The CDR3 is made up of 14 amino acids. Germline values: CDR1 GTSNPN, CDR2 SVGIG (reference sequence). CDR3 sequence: CAWTSRDGTYEQYF. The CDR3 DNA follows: TGTGCCTGGACCTCCCGGGACGGGACCTACGAGCAGTACTTC. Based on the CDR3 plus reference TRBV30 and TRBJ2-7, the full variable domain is SQTIHQWPATLVQPVGSPLSLECTVEGTSNPNLYWYRQAAGRGLQLLFYSVGIGQISSEVPQNLSASRPQDRQFILSSKKLLLSDSGFYLCAWTSRDGTYEQYFGPGTRLTVT.

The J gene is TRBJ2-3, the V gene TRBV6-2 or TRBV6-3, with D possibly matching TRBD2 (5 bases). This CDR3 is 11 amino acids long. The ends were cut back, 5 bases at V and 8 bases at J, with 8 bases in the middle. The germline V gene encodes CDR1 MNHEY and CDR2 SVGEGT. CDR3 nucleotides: TGTGCCAGCAGTCCCAGCGGTACGCAGTATTTT. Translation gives CASSPSGTQYF.

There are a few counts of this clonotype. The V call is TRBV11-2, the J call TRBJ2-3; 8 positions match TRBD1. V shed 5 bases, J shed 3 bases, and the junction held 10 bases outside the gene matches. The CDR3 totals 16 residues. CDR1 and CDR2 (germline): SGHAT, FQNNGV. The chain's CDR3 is CASSRLGQGWTDTQYF. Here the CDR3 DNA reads TGTGCCAGCAGCCGCCTCGGACAGGGATGGACAGATACGCAGTATTTT.

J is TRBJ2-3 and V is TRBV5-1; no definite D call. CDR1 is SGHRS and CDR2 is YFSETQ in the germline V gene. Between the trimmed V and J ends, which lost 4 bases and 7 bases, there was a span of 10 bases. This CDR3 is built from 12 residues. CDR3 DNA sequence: TGCGCCAGCAGCACATCGAGAAATACGCAGTATTTT. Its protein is CASSTSRNTQYF.

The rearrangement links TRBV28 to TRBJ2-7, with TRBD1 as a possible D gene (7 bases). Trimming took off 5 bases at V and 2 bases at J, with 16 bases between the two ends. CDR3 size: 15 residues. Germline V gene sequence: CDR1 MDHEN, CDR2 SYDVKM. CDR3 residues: CASSGQGEVTYEQYV. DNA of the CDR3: TGTGCCAGCAGTGGGCAGGGGGAGGTCACCTACGAGCAGTACGTC.

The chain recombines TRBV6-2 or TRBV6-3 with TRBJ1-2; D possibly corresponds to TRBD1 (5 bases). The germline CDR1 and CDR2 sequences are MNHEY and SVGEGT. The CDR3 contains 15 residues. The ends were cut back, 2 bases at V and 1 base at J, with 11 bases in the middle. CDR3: CASSYGDGDNYGYTF. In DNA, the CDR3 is TGTGCCAGCAGTTACGGGGACGGAGATAACTATGGCTACACCTTC.

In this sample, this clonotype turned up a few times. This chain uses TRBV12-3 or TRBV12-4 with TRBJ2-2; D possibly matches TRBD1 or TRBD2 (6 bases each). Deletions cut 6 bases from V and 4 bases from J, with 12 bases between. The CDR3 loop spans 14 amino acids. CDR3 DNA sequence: TGTGCCAGCAGGCGGGACATTTTCACCGGGGAGCTGTTTTTT. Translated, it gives CASRRDIFTGELFF.

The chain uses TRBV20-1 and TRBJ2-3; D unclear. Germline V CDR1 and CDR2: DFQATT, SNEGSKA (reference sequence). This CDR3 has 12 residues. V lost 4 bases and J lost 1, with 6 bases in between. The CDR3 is CSATDRTDTQYF. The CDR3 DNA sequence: TGCAGTGCTACAGACCGCACAGATACGCAGTATTTT.

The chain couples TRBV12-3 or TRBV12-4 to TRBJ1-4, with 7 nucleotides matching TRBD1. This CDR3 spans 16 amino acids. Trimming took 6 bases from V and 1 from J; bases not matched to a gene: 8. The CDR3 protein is CASSPARQGTNEKLFF. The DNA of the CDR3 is TGTGCCAGCAGCCCGGCGCGACAGGGAACTAATGAAAAACTGTTTTTT.

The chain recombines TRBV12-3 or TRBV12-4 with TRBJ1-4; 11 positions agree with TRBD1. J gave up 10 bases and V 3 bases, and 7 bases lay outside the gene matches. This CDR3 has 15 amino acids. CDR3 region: CASSFRTGGAGKLFF. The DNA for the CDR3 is TGTGCCAGCAGTTTCCGGACAGGGGGCGCCGGAAAACTGTTTTTT.

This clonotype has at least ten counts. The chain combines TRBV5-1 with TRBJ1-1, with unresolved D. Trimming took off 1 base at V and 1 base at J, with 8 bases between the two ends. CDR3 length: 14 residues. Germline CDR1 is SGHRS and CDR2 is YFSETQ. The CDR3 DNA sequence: TGCGCCAGCAGCTTGTCGGCGGAGAACACTGAAGCTTTCTTT. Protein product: CASSLSAENTEAFF.

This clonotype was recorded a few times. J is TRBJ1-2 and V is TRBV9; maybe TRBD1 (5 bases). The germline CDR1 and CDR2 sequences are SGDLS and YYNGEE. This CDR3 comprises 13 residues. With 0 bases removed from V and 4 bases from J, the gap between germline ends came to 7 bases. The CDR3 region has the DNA TGTGCCAGCAGCGTAGCGGACACCTATGGCTACACCTTC. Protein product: CASSVADTYGYTF.

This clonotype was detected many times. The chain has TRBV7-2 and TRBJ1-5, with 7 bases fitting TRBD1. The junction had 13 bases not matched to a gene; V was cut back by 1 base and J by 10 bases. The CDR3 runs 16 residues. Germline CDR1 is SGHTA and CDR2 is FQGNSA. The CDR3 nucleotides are TGTGCCAGCAGCTTAGTCGCAGGGGGGGGATCGAGTCCCCAGCATTTT. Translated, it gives CASSLVAGGGSSPQHF.

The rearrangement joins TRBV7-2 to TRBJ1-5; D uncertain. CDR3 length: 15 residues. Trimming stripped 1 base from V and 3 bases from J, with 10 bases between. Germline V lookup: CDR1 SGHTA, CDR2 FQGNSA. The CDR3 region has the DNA TGTGCCAGCAGCTTAGTTTCTGGGGACAATCAGCCCCAGCATTTT. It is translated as CASSLVSGDNQPQHF.

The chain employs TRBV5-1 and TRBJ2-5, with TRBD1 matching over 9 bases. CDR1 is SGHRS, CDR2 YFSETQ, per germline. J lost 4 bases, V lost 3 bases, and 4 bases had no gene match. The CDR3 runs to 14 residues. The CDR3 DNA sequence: TGCGCCAGCAGCTCGGGACAGGGTGTAGAGACCCAGTACTTC. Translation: CASSSGQGVETQYF.

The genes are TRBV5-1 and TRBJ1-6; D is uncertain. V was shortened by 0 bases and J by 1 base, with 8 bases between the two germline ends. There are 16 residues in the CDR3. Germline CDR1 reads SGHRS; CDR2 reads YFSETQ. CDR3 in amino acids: CASSLVTGSYNSPLHF. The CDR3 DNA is TGCGCCAGCAGCTTGGTAACGGGATCCTATAATTCACCCCTCCACTTT.

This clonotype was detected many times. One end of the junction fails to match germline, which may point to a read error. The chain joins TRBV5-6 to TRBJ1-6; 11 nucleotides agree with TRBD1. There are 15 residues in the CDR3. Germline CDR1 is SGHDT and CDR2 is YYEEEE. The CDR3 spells CASNLRGTGGSPLHF. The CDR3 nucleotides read TGTGCCAGCAACTTGAGAGGGACAGGGGGTTCACCCCTCCACTTT.

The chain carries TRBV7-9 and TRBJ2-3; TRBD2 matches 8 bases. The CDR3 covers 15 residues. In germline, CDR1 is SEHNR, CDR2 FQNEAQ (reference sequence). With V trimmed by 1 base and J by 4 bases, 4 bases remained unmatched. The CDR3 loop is CASSLVVGGADTQYF. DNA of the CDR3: TGTGCCAGCAGCTTAGTGGTCGGGGGGGCAGATACGCAGTATTTT.

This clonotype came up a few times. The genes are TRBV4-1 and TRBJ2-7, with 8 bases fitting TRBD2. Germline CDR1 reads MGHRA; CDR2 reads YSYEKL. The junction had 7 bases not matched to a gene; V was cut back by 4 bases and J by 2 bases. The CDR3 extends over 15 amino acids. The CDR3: CASSRGTRDTYEQYF. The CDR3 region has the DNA TGCGCCAGCAGCCGCGGGACTAGGGACACCTACGAGCAGTACTTC.

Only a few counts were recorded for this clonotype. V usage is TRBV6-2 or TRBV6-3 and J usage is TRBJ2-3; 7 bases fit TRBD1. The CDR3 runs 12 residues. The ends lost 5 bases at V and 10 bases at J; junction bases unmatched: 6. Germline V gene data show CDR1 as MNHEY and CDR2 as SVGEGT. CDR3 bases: TGTGCCAGCAGTGAACAGGGGTGGCCGCAGTATTTT. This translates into CASSEQGWPQYF.